Each of the 13 T cell receptor beta chains below was sequenced from the same sample in a study of immune heterogeneity within non-small cell lung tumors. Multiplex PCR (32 V and 13 J primers) was used to amplify the TCR beta CDR3. From the multiplex PCR reads, TCRdb called clonotypes with MiXCR, one entry per CDR3 protein. This table holds under 25,000 distinct CDR3 sequences, approximately 30% found once. Samples each supplied approximately 0.55 ug of bulk tumor genomic DNA as template. Several biopsies per primary tumor were taken during surgery, spaced as far apart as possible. Curative surgical treatment was performed in patients who had newly diagnosed, untreated non-small cell lung cancer. The specimen sequenced was lung tumor tissue. These receptors all come from a man aged 40-49 years with non-small cell lung cancer.

The sample holds a few counts of this clonotype. The chain has TRBV14 and TRBJ2-2, with 8 bases lining up with TRBD2. The CDR3 extends over 18 amino acids. After removal of 6 bases from V and 0 bases from J, the junction contained 12 bases not matched to a gene. The germline gives CDR1 SGHDN, CDR2 FVKESK. This chain's CDR3 is CASSLLTFSGANTGELFF. CDR3 DNA sequence: TGTGCCAGCAGTCTACTCACCTTTAGCGGGGCGAACACCGGGGAGCTGTTTTTT.

The chain is built from TRBV10-1 and TRBJ2-1, with D maybe TRBD2 (6 bases). Germline V CDR1 and CDR2: WNHNN, SYGVQD (reference sequence). The CDR3 is made up of 14 amino acids. V was trimmed by 6 bases and J by 9 bases, leaving 18 bases between them. The CDR3 DNA is TGCGCCAGCAGCCTCCTAACGGAGGGTGGTGAGCAGTTCTTC. As protein: CASSLLTEGGEQFF.

In the case of this clonotype: This may be a read error, as it is one base from a much larger clone. The rearrangement uses TRBV5-1 and TRBJ1-2; 11 nucleotides agree with TRBD1. Germline-derived CDR1 and CDR2 are SGHRS and YFSETQ. The V and J ends lost 5 bases and 8 bases, in that order; junction bases with no gene match: 8. CDR3 length: 14 residues. The CDR3 nucleotides are TGCGCCAGCAGACCTCCCGGGACAGGGGGGGGCTACACCTTC. Its protein product is CASRPPGTGGGYTF.

The chain uses TRBV10-3 and TRBJ2-5; tentative D call: TRBD2 (5 bases). In germline, CDR1 is ENHRY, CDR2 SYGVKD. The CDR3 totals 14 residues. V dropped 7 bases and J dropped 5 bases, with 17 bases sitting between them. Written as DNA, the CDR3 is TGTGCCATCATGGACTCAGGTCCGTCGGAGACCCAGTACTTC. This translates into CAIMDSGPSETQYF.

Concerning this clonotype itself: At one of its ends the junction is not consistent with the germline gene, which may arise from a read error. V is TRBV2 and J is TRBJ2-7; possible D gene TRBD1, 6 bases. CDR3 length: 14 amino acids. Germline assignment: CDR1 SNHLY and CDR2 FYNNEI. In DNA, the CDR3 is TGTGTCAGCAGATCCGGGACATCGTCATACGAGCAGTACTTC. The encoded protein is CVSRSGTSSYEQYF.

Details on this clonotype: Possible read error: a much larger clone is one base away. The rearrangement links TRBV18 to TRBJ1-6; 7 bases align to TRBD1. The CDR3 spans 15 residues. Per the germline V gene, CDR1 is KGHSH and CDR2 is LQKENI. The CDR3 here is CVSSPPGQQSSPLHF. CDR3 DNA sequence: TGTGTCAGCTCACCACCGGGACAGCAGAGTTCACCCCTCCACTTT.

In its sample, this clonotype was seen many times. The chain couples TRBV11-2 to TRBJ2-3, with 10 bases aligning to TRBD2. Unmatched junction bases numbered 4, after V lost 6 bases and J lost 1 base. The CDR3 loop spans 15 amino acids. Germline V lookup: CDR1 SGHAT, CDR2 FQNNGV. CDR3 DNA sequence: TGTGCCAGCAGTTCTAGCGGGAGCCGCACAGATACGCAGTATTTT. Encoded protein: CASSSSGSRTDTQYF.

As to this clonotype: A much larger clone differs from this one at a single base, so this may be a read error. As DNA, the CDR3 is TGCACTGCTAGTCGCGGAGTACCCTACGAGCAGTACTTC. Translating it yields CTASRGVPYEQYF. V gene TRBV20-1 combines with J gene TRBJ2-7; D is uncertain. Germline V gene lookup returns CDR1 DFQATT and CDR2 SNEGSKA (reference sequence). The CDR3 extends over 13 amino acids.

This clonotype is classed as medium-sized. V usage is TRBV28 and J usage is TRBJ1-6; 10 bases are shared with TRBD1. The CDR3 consists of 16 residues. Trimming took 5 bases from V and 3 from J; bases not matched to a gene: 4. CDR1 is MDHEN and CDR2 is SYDVKM in the germline V gene. CDR3 sequence (DNA): TGTGCCAGCAGTCCGGACAGGGGGAACTATAATTCACCCCTCCACTTT. Protein: CASSPDRGNYNSPLHF.

This clonotype was counted many times. In nucleotides, the CDR3 is TGTGCCAGCAGGGAATACTTGAGCTCCTATAATTCACCCCTCCACTTT. This sequence encodes CASREYLSSYNSPLHF. The chain is built from TRBV2 and TRBJ1-6; D remains ambiguous. The germline gives CDR1 SNHLY, CDR2 FYNNEI. Between the trimmed V and J ends, which lost 6 bases and 0 bases, there was a span of 12 bases. The CDR3 length is 16 residues.

Worth noting for this clonotype: A much larger clone differs from this one at a single base, so this may be a read error. This chain joins TRBV5-1 and TRBJ2-7; 10 nucleotides agree with TRBD1. This CDR3 contains 15 residues. Germline V CDR1 and CDR2: SGHRS, YFSETQ. In nucleotides, the CDR3 is TGCGCCAGCGGCTTGGCCCGACAGGGGGCCGACGAGCAGTACTTC. Translation: CASGLARQGADEQYF.

Turning to this clonotype: This sequence may be a read error, since a much larger clone differs from it by one base. The chain uses TRBV19 and TRBJ1-6; possible D gene TRBD1, 5 bases. CDR1 and CDR2 (germline): LNHDA, SQIVND (reference sequence). CDR3 size: 13 residues. V was clipped by 10 bases and J by 7 bases, with 14 bases between them. CDR3 DNA sequence: TGTGCCATTAGCTCGGGACTCAATTCACCCCTCCACTTT. This codes for CAISSGLNSPLHF.

The chain recombines TRBV7-8 with TRBJ2-5, with 10 bases aligning to TRBD1. Germline CDR1 is SGHVS and CDR2 is FQNEAQ. J lost 5 bases, V lost 1 base, and 1 base had no gene match. CDR3 length: 14 residues. DNA for the CDR3: TGTGCCAGCAGCTTAGGGACAGGGGGGGAGACCCAGTACTTC. Residues: CASSLGTGGETQYF.